Below are 32 T cell receptor beta chains sequenced from a single sample in a study of graft-versus-host responses after intestinal transplantation. The table came from immunoSEQ multiplex PCR; TCRdb's copy has only in-frame clones and leaves some out. The sample yields some 18,000 clones, about two fifths seen once. The sample consisted of alloreactive CD4+ T cells from a mixed lymphocyte reaction culture, taken before intestinal transplant. Specified subset: CFSE-low proliferating T cells sorted from roughly six-day pre-transplant mixed lymphocyte reaction (GvH or HvG direction). The receptor source for this set is a human patient who received an intestinal transplant.

The chain joins TRBV5-8 to TRBJ1-5; no definite D call. The CDR3 spans 16 residues. The germline V gene encodes CDR1 SGHTS and CDR2 YDEGEE. The V and J ends lost 0 bases and 2 bases respectively, with 12 bases between them. CDR3 coding DNA: TGTGCCAGCAGCTTGGCGGCTCTGCGAGGCAATCAGCCCCAGCATTTT. Translating it yields CASSLAALRGNQPQHF.

The chain carries TRBV6-1 and TRBJ1-6; D is undetermined. Looked up from germline, CDR1 is MNHNS and CDR2 is SASEGT. Trimming took off 5 bases at V and 10 bases at J, with 15 bases between the two ends. The length of the CDR3 is 14 residues. This chain's CDR3 is CASSPQLGWSPLHF. CDR3 coding DNA: TGTGCCAGCAGTCCCCAGCTTGGATGGTCACCCCTCCACTTT.

The chain combines TRBV30 with TRBJ1-5, with unresolved D. The ends were cut back, 6 bases at V and 6 bases at J, with 15 bases in the middle. Germline CDR1 reads GTSNPN; CDR2 reads SVGIG (reference sequence). This CDR3 spans 13 amino acids. The CDR3 sequence is CACALGQAQPQHF. The CDR3 bases are TGTGCCTGCGCCCTAGGGCAGGCTCAGCCCCAGCATTTT. Variable domain in full (rest from reference TRBV30 and TRBJ1-5): SQTIHQWPATLVQPVGSPLSLECTVEGTSNPNLYWYRQAAGRGLQLLFYSVGIGQISSEVPQNLSASRPQDRQFILSSKKLLLSDSGFYLCACALGQAQPQHFGDGTRLSIL.

In its sample, this clone was seen a few times. The chain uses TRBV29-1 and TRBJ2-7, with 8 bases aligning to TRBD2. The germline gives CDR1 SQVTM, CDR2 ANQGSEA. With 6 bases clipped from V and 4 bases from J, the junction kept 8 bases outside the gene matches. The CDR3 is 13 residues long. The CDR3 DNA reads as TGCAGCGTACGGGGGGGCCTTTTGTACGAGCAGTACTTC. Translation: CSVRGGLLYEQYF.

The chain combines TRBV7-9 with TRBJ1-1, with D possibly being TRBD1 (5 bases). The CDR3 has 13 amino acids. Per the germline V gene, CDR1 is SEHNR and CDR2 is FQNEAQ (reference sequence). V gave up 1 base and J gave up 6 bases, with 9 bases separating them. The CDR3 sequence: CASSLGRGAEAFF. In nucleotides, the CDR3 is TGTGCCAGCAGCTTAGGCCGGGGCGCTGAAGCTTTCTTT. Supplemented by reference TRBV7-9 and TRBJ1-1, the full variable domain reads DTGVSQNPRHKITKRGQNVTFRCDPISEHNRLYWYRQTLGQGPEFLTYFQNEAQLEKSRLLSDRFSAERPKGSFSTLEIQRTEQGDSAMYLCASSLGRGAEAFFGQGTRLTVV.

This clone was seen more than once but under ten times. V gene TRBV12-2 combines with J gene TRBJ2-3. TRBV12-2 is a pseudogene segment. The CDR3 spans 16 residues. The CDR3 is CASRVGTAEGSDTQYF. The CDR3 nucleotides are TGTGCAAGTCGGGTAGGAACAGCTGAAGGGTCAGATACGCAGTATTTT.

This chain connects TRBV11-2 to TRBJ2-3; D is ambiguous. Germline values: CDR1 SGHAT, CDR2 FQNNGV. The CDR3 has 12 amino acids. Trimming removed 3 bases from V and 6 bases from J, with 7 bases in between. The CDR3 reads CASSFRADTQYF. The CDR3 region has the DNA TGTGCCAGCAGCTTTAGGGCTGATACGCAGTATTTT.

The V gene is TRBV4-1, the J gene TRBJ1-5, with D possibly matching TRBD1 (6 bases). Trimming removed 4 bases from V and 4 bases from J, with 23 bases in between. Germline V lookup: CDR1 MGHRA, CDR2 YSYEKL. This CDR3 contains 18 residues. The CDR3 reads CASSRLLQGRLGNQPQHF. In nucleotides, the CDR3 is TGCGCCAGCAGCCGATTACTACAGGGACGCCTCGGTAATCAGCCCCAGCATTTT.

This chain links TRBV10-3 with TRBJ1-1; possibly TRBD1 for D (5 bases). Deletions cut 3 bases from V and 2 bases from J, with 7 bases between. The CDR3 consists of 13 residues. Germline assignment: CDR1 ENHRY and CDR2 SYGVKD. The CDR3 sequence is CAISEGVNTEAFF. For the CDR3, the DNA is TGTGCCATCAGTGAAGGGGTTAACACTGAAGCTTTCTTT.

This chain uses TRBV7-3 with TRBJ2-7, with D possibly TRBD2 on 6 matching bases. The CDR3 consists of 12 residues. V lost 2 bases, J lost 7 bases, and 9 bases lay in between. The germline gives CDR1 SGHTA, CDR2 FQGTGA. This CDR3 is CASSLVRGEQYF. CDR3 sequence (DNA): TGTGCCAGCAGCTTAGTTCGGGGGGAGCAGTACTTC.

This chain connects TRBV11-2 to TRBJ2-7; TRBD2 matches 11 bases. The CDR3 covers 16 residues. Germline V lookup: CDR1 SGHAT, CDR2 FQNNGV. Trimming took 2 bases from V and 2 from J; bases not matched to a gene: 5. The CDR3 DNA is TGTGCCAGCAGCTTAAGGACTAGCGGGTCAACCTACGAGCAGTACTTC. It translates to CASSLRTSGSTYEQYF.

In its sample, this clone was seen a few times. Within the sample, other DNA sequences also encode this same CDR3. CDR3: CASSLARNTEAFF. The CDR3 coding sequence is TGCGCCAGCAGCTTGGCTAGGAACACTGAAGCTTTCTTT. The chain carries TRBV5-1 and TRBJ1-1; D gene ambiguous. Germline V gene lookup returns CDR1 SGHRS and CDR2 YFSETQ. V gave up 0 bases and J gave up 1 base, with 4 bases separating them. The CDR3 sequence is 13 residues long.

The J gene is TRBJ2-3, the V gene TRBV11-3; D is undetermined. Germline V lookup: CDR1 SGHNT, CDR2 YENEEA. CDR3 size: 13 residues. Trimming left V 1 base short and J 7 bases short, with 9 bases between. This CDR3 is CASSLARSNTQYF. The CDR3 DNA reads TGTGCCAGCAGCTTAGCTAGGAGCAATACGCAGTATTTT. Supplemented by reference TRBV11-3 and TRBJ2-3, the full variable domain reads EAGVVQSPRYKIIEKKQPVAFWCNPISGHNTLYWYLQNLGQGPELLIRYENEEAVDDSQLPKDRFSAERLKGVDSTLKIQPAELGDSAVYLCASSLARSNTQYFGPGTRLTVL.

There are a few counts of this clone. The chain links TRBV19 to TRBJ2-7, with D possibly matching TRBD1 (6 bases). V was shortened by 5 bases and J by 2 bases, with 13 bases between the two germline ends. The CDR3 consists of 14 residues. The germline V gene has CDR1 LNHDA and CDR2 SQIVND (reference sequence). The CDR3 sequence: CASSPGQRPYEQYF. In nucleotides, the CDR3 is TGTGCCAGTAGTCCAGGACAGCGTCCCTACGAGCAGTACTTC. Variable domain in full (rest from reference TRBV19 and TRBJ2-7): DGGITQSPKYLFRKEGQNVTLSCEQNLNHDAMYWYRQDPGQGLRLIYYSQIVNDFQKGDIAEGYSVSREKKESFPLTVTSAQKNPTAFYLCASSPGQRPYEQYFGPGTRLTVT.

The chain uses TRBV6-1 and TRBJ1-2, with TRBD1 as a possible D gene (6 bases). Germline V gene lookup returns CDR1 MNHNS and CDR2 SASEGT. With 5 bases removed from V and 1 base from J, the gap between germline ends came to 11 bases. CDR3 size: 14 residues. CDR3: CASSRDIRNYGYTF. In DNA, the CDR3 is TGTGCCAGCAGTCGGGACATCCGTAACTATGGCTACACCTTC.

V and J are TRBV28 and TRBJ1-5; D is perhaps TRBD1 (6 bases). The germline V gene has CDR1 MDHEN and CDR2 SYDVKM. There are 14 residues in the CDR3. V lost 6 bases and J 0 bases, leaving 9 bases between the germline ends. As DNA, the CDR3 is TGTGCCAGCAGCAACAGGGTTAGCAATCAGCCCCAGCATTTT. Residues: CASSNRVSNQPQHF.

The J gene is TRBJ1-5, the V gene TRBV19; no reliable D call. CDR3 length: 15 residues. Trimming shortened V by 3 bases and J by 3 bases, and 12 bases separated the two germline ends. In germline, CDR1 is LNHDA, CDR2 SQIVND (reference sequence). CDR3 sequence (DNA): TGTGCCAGTAGTATGCGGGGTCCCTTCAATCAGCCCCAGCATTTT. Its protein is CASSMRGPFNQPQHF.

This clone has just a few counts. The V gene is TRBV10-3, the J gene TRBJ1-4; 10 bases align to TRBD1. Germline V gene data show CDR1 as ENHRY and CDR2 as SYGVKD. CDR3 length: 15 amino acids. After removal of 6 bases from V and 8 bases from J, the junction contained 9 bases not matched to a gene. DNA of the CDR3: TGTGCCATCAGGCCCGGACAGGGGGTTGGAGAAAAACTGTTTTTT. Residues: CAIRPGQGVGEKLFF.

The rearrangement joins TRBV5-1 to TRBJ2-1; 9 bases match TRBD2. Germline CDR1 is SGHRS and CDR2 is YFSETQ. The CDR3 consists of 17 residues. V trimming: 5 bases; J trimming: 6 bases; junction bases outside the gene matches: 15. CDR3 in amino acids: CASRAGPRSGGGNEQFF. The CDR3 DNA reads as TGCGCCAGCAGAGCAGGACCACGTAGCGGGGGTGGCAATGAGCAGTTCTTC.

This clone occurred a few times. V gene TRBV5-5 combines with J gene TRBJ1-4, with 11 bases fitting TRBD1. V lost 4 bases and J lost 7; bases outside the gene matches: 9. Germline values: CDR1 SGHKS, CDR2 YYEKEE (reference sequence). The CDR3 extends over 16 amino acids. CDR3 DNA: TGTGCCAGCAGCCCCCTCGGGGGACAGGGGGGTGAAAAACTGTTTTTT. The encoded protein is CASSPLGGQGGEKLFF.

This clone was seen a few times. This sequence joins TRBV29-1 and TRBJ1-2; D not certain. The CDR3 extends over 12 amino acids. Germline values: CDR1 SQVTM, CDR2 ANQGSEA. V was trimmed by 7 bases and J by 7 bases, leaving 16 bases between them. The CDR3 DNA follows: TGCAGCGCCGGAAGAAGGTTCGGTGGCTACACCTTC. This codes for CSAGRRFGGYTF.

J is TRBJ2-5 and V is TRBV5-1; 10 nucleotides line up with TRBD2. Germline CDR1 is SGHRS and CDR2 is YFSETQ. CDR3 size: 14 residues. With V trimmed by 6 bases and J by 5 bases, 7 bases remained unmatched. The CDR3 DNA is TGCGCCAGCATGGTAGCGGGGGGAGGTGAGACCCAGTACTTC. It encodes CASMVAGGGETQYF. The whole variable domain, filled in from reference TRBV5-1 and TRBJ2-5, reads KAGVTQTPRYLIKTRGQQVTLSCSPISGHRSVSWYQQTPGQGLQFLFEYFSETQRNKGNFPGRFSGRQFSNSRSEMNVSTLELGDSALYLCASMVAGGGETQYFGPGTRLLVL.

The chain couples TRBV7-9 to TRBJ1-4; D call uncertain. The V end was cut by 0 bases, the J end by 8 bases, with 16 bases between. Germline lookup yields CDR1 SEHNR and CDR2 FQNEAQ (reference sequence). CDR3 length: 16 amino acids. CDR3 sequence: CASSLARSVRAEKLFF. In nucleotides, the CDR3 is TGTGCCAGCAGCTTAGCGCGGTCAGTTCGAGCGGAAAAACTGTTTTTT.

The chain carries TRBV5-8 and TRBJ2-4, with a weak D call TRBD1 (5 bases). Trimming pared 0 bases from V and 3 bases from J, leaving 13 bases between. CDR1 is SGHTS and CDR2 is YDEGEE in the germline V gene. The CDR3 has 16 residues. The CDR3 sequence: CASSLGTRLGKNIQYF. In DNA, the CDR3 is TGTGCCAGCAGCTTGGGGACAAGGCTAGGCAAAAACATTCAGTACTTC.

This chain connects TRBV11-3 to TRBJ2-6, with a possible D match to TRBD2 (5 bases). CDR3 size: 17 residues. Looked up from germline, CDR1 is SGHNT and CDR2 is YENEEA. With 4 bases removed from V and 0 bases from J, the gap between germline ends came to 13 bases. CDR3 DNA sequence: TGTGCCAGCAGCTGGGGAACGGGATCCTCTGGGGCCAACGTCCTGACTTTC. Its protein product is CASSWGTGSSGANVLTF.

This clone showed up just a few times. The V call is TRBV18, the J call TRBJ2-2; D might be TRBD2 (5 bases). V shed 3 bases and J shed 3 bases, with 14 bases lying between them. This CDR3 region has 16 residues. Germline V gene lookup returns CDR1 KGHSH and CDR2 LQKENI. DNA for the CDR3: TGTGCCAGCTCACCTGTTCGGGATCGGTACACCGGGGAGCTGTTTTTT. This sequence encodes CASSPVRDRYTGELFF.

This clone was counted between two and nine times. The chain recombines TRBV5-6 with TRBJ2-3; 8 nucleotides line up with TRBD2. Per the germline V gene, CDR1 is SGHDT and CDR2 is YYEEEE. The trim removed 1 base at V and 4 bases at J, leaving 8 bases unmatched. The length of the CDR3 is 16 residues. The CDR3 DNA follows: TGTGCCAGCAGCTTGCCGGGACTAGACATTGCAGATACGCAGTATTTT. It codes for CASSLPGLDIADTQYF.

This chain uses TRBV27 with TRBJ2-2; perhaps TRBD1 as D (6 bases). V lost 3 bases, J lost 1 base, and 9 bases lay in between. CDR3 size: 15 residues. CDR1 and CDR2 from the germline V gene are MNHEY and SMNVEV (reference sequence). Here the CDR3 reads CASSFGTKNTGELFF. The CDR3 nucleotides read TGTGCCAGCAGTTTTGGGACAAAGAACACCGGGGAGCTGTTTTTT.

This clone was picked up a small number of times. The chain couples TRBV11-2 to TRBJ2-1, with 8 nucleotides matching TRBD2. V lost 4 bases, J lost 10 bases, and 15 bases stayed unmatched. Germline values: CDR1 SGHAT, CDR2 FQNNGV. This CDR3 is built from 16 residues. CDR3 protein: CASSYRVGGGSREQFF. CDR3 sequence (DNA): TGTGCCAGCAGCTATAGGGTGGGCGGGGGGTCGAGGGAGCAGTTCTTC.

V and J are TRBV5-6 and TRBJ1-2; D not certain. Trimming stripped 2 bases from V and 7 bases from J, with 12 bases between. CDR3 length: 13 residues. Germline V gives CDR1 SGHDT, CDR2 YYEEEE. CDR3 protein: CASSLARTSGYTF. The CDR3 bases are TGTGCCAGCAGCTTAGCCCGAACATCTGGCTACACCTTC. The full variable domain, with the rest looked up from reference TRBV5-6 and TRBJ1-2, is DAGVTQSPTHLIKTRGQQVTLRCSPKSGHDTVSWYQQALGQGPQFIFQYYEEEERQRGNFPDRFSGHQFPNYSSELNVNALLLGDSALYLCASSLARTSGYTFGSGTRLTVV.

The rearrangement uses TRBV2 and TRBJ1-1; D unresolved. The germline V gene encodes CDR1 SNHLY and CDR2 FYNNEI. The V and J ends lost 11 bases and 0 bases respectively, with 19 bases between them. The CDR3 has 15 amino acids. In nucleotides, the CDR3 is TGTGCCGGAACTTGGAGTCCCGCAATGAACACTGAAGCTTTCTTT. It yields the protein CAGTWSPAMNTEAFF. The full variable domain, rest sourced from reference TRBV2 and TRBJ1-1, is EPEVTQTPSHQVTQMGQEVILRCVPISNHLYFYWYRQILGQKVEFLVSFYNNEISEKSEIFDDQFSVERPDGSNFTLKIRSTKLEDSAMYFCAGTWSPAMNTEAFFGQGTRLTVV.

The genes are TRBV6-5 and TRBJ1-6; weak D call: TRBD1 (6 bases). The germline V gene encodes CDR1 MNHEY and CDR2 SVGAGI. The CDR3 runs to 14 residues. The V end was cut by 7 bases, the J end by 4 bases, with 11 bases between. CDR3 sequence reads: CASTADRYNSPLHF. CDR3 DNA: TGTGCCAGCACCGCGGACAGATATAATTCACCCCTCCACTTT.